This T cell receptor (beta chain) was captured by sequencing in a study of blood T cells in healthy people across ages. In this sample, this clonotype turned up a few times. Primers used in a second PCR of roughly 6 to 11 cycles were a sample-barcoded 5' primer and a J-beta primer mix. TCRdb used MiXCR to reprocess the 5' RACE reads, holding one entry per CDR3 protein. The data show some 1.7 million distinct CDR3 sequences, 28% seen once. Germline V gene data show CDR1 as LGHNA and CDR2 as YSLEER. Trimming cost V 4 bases and J 4 bases, with 14 bases left between them. The CDR3 runs 15 residues. The TCR sequence derives from a woman aged 25-40 years in good health. The sample consisted of blood. The V call is TRBV4-3, the J call TRBJ1-5; D may be TRBD1 (5 bases). CDR3 DNA sequence: TGCGCCAGCAGCCCTAACCAGGGCCCAAATCAGCCCCAGCATTTT. This codes for CASSPNQGPNQPQHF.